A selection of T cell receptor beta chains follows, all from one sample in a study of human T cells and chemical hapten exposure. TCRdb itself ran the RACE reads through MiXCR, one entry per CDR3 protein. Of 80,000 to 95,000 distinct CDR3 sequences in the sample, about 9.9% were seen once. The material sequenced was whole blood, taken in connection with sensitization to the hapten diphenylcyclopropenone (DPC). These receptors came from a man aged 18 to 35 with alopecia areata. Some clones in this sample may be carry-over from other donors' samples. Both conserved end residues are part of each CDR3. D genes are given only for firm matches. Clone size is stated in some rows and not others, as once, few, many or a class when expanded.

>TRBJ2-3|TRBV14|-|TRBD2
CASSPTSGGTDTQYF
TGTGCCAGCAGCCCGACTAGCGGTGGCACAGATACGCAGTATTTT
>TRBJ1-6|TRBV7-3|many|-
CASSREGGGGSPLHF
TGTGCCAGCAGCAGAGAAGGAGGAGGGGGTTCACCCCTCCACTTT
>TRBJ2-3|TRBV27|few|-
CASRLGGTDTQYF
TGTGCCAGCAGGCTAGGGGGCACAGATACGCAGTATTTT
>TRBJ2-3|TRBV20-1|many|TRBD2
CSARPPSGGTDTQYF
TGCAGTGCTAGACCACCTAGCGGGGGCACAGATACGCAGTATTTT
>TRBJ2-3|TRBV11-2|many|-
CASSLYRSRPDTQYF
TGTGCCAGCAGCTTATATCGTTCACGCCCAGATACGCAGTATTTT
>TRBJ1-1|TRBV29-1|-|-
CSAEQNLNTEAFF
TGCAGCGCCGAACAGAATTTGAACACTGAAGCTTTCTTT
>TRBJ2-7|TRBV7-6|-|-
CASSFRAASYEQYF
TGTGCCAGCAGTTTTAGGGCAGCCTCCTACGAGCAGTACTTC
>TRBJ2-5|TRBV4-1|-|TRBD2
CASSQDQFGLAEETQYF
TGCGCCAGCAGCCAAGACCAATTCGGACTAGCGGAAGAGACCCAGTACTTC
>TRBJ1-1|TRBV10-1|many|-
CASSEEGLGMNTEAFF
TGCGCCAGCAGTGAGGAAGGGCTTGGGATGAACACTGAAGCTTTCTTT
>TRBJ1-1|TRBV25-1|few|-
CASRKSGGEILNTEAFF
TGTGCCAGCAGAAAGTCGGGGGGCGAGATTCTGAACACTGAAGCTTTCTTT
>TRBJ2-1|TRBV5-1|-|-
CASSDSSYNEQFF
TGCGCCAGCAGTGACAGTTCCTACAATGAGCAGTTCTTC
>TRBJ2-7|TRBV10-1|-|-
CASSDGRSYEQYF
TGCGCCAGCAGTGACGGGCGCTCCTACGAGCAGTACTTC
>TRBJ1-1|TRBV3-1|many|-
CASSQAKTPGRTFF
TGTGCCAGCAGCCAAGCAAAGACCCCAGGGAGAACTTTCTTT
>TRBJ2-3|TRBV28|few|TRBD1
CASSSQGAGTDTQYF
TGTGCCAGCAGTTCACAGGGGGCGGGCACAGATACGCAGTATTTT
>TRBJ1-2|TRBV20-1|many|TRBD1
CSYQQGANYGYTF
TGCAGTTACCAACAGGGGGCTAACTATGGCTACACCTTC
>TRBJ2-3|TRBV7-6|many|-
CASSSPGVDTQYF
TGTGCCAGCAGCTCCCCCGGGGTAGATACGCAGTATTTT
>TRBJ1-6|TRBV18|few|-
CASSRPHYNSPLHF
TGTGCCAGCTCACGACCTCACTATAATTCACCCCTCCACTTT
>TRBJ2-2|TRBV3-1|many|TRBD2
CASSRRSGVVSTGELFF
TGTGCCAGCAGCCGCCGGAGCGGGGTTGTGAGCACCGGGGAGCTGTTTTTT
>TRBJ2-3|TRBV20-1|many|-
CSARDFPGTDTQYF
TGCAGTGCTCGGGACTTCCCAGGCACAGATACGCAGTATTTT
>TRBJ1-2|TRBV9|few|TRBD1
CASGRDRAFYGYTF
TGTGCCAGCGGCCGGGACAGGGCTTTTTATGGCTACACCTTC
>TRBJ1-4|TRBV28|-|-
CASKGAFLGEKLFF
TGTGCCAGCAAGGGAGCTTTTTTGGGGGAAAAACTGTTTTTT
>TRBJ1-5|TRBV28|few|-
CASGWGDQPQHF
TGTGCCAGCGGCTGGGGTGATCAGCCCCAGCATTTT
>TRBJ1-2|TRBV29-1|-|-
CSAATQNYGYTF
TGCAGCGCAGCGACCCAGAACTATGGCTACACCTTC
>TRBJ1-6|TRBV3-1|many|-
CASSQWDNNSPLHF
TGTGCCAGCAGCCAATGGGACAATAATTCACCCCTCCACTTT
>TRBJ1-5|TRBV5-5|many|-
CASSLFGVAGNQPQHF
TGTGCCAGCAGCTTGTTTGGGGTGGCTGGCAATCAGCCCCAGCATTTT
>TRBJ2-3|TRBV11-2|many|-
CASSLDRRDTQYF
TGTGCCAGCAGCTTAGATCGCCGAGATACGCAGTATTTT
>TRBJ2-7|TRBV28|few|-
CASNVRETYEQYF
TGTGCCAGCAACGTCAGAGAAACCTACGAGCAGTACTTC
>TRBJ2-5|TRBV12-3/TRBV12-4|-|TRBD2
CASSYGGGDQETQYF
TGTGCCAGCAGTTACGGGGGGGGCGACCAAGAGACCCAGTACTTC
>TRBJ2-4|TRBV4-2|many|TRBD1
CASSLPLNTGGREKNIQYF
TGTGCCAGCAGCCTACCACTCAATACAGGGGGAAGGGAAAAAAACATTCAGTACTTC
>TRBJ1-1|TRBV7-3|-|TRBD1
CASSLTGGFNTEAFF
TGTGCCAGCAGCCTGACAGGGGGCTTTAACACTGAAGCTTTCTTT
>TRBJ2-4|TRBV7-2|-|-
CASGLQPTGHDKNIQYF
TGTGCCAGCGGCCTTCAGCCAACAGGTCACGACAAAAACATTCAGTACTTC
>TRBJ2-3|TRBV11-3|-|TRBD1
CASSPRTGHTDTQYF
TGTGCCAGCAGCCCCCGGACAGGCCACACAGATACGCAGTATTTT
>TRBJ2-7|TRBV10-1|many|-
CASSSDRTYEQYF
TGCGCCAGCAGCTCCGACAGAACCTACGAGCAGTACTTC
>TRBJ1-4|TRBV20-1|many|TRBD1
CSARAPNRGEVCF
TGCAGTGCTCGGGCACCCAACAGGGGCGAGGTTTGTTTT
>TRBJ2-5|TRBV7-9|-|-
CASSLEQNQETQYF
TGTGCCAGCAGCTTAGAACAAAACCAAGAGACCCAGTACTTC
>TRBJ2-5|TRBV5-1|many|TRBD2
CASSPPAAGQETQYF
TGCGCCAGCAGCCCCCCGGCAGCGGGGCAGGAGACCCAGTACTTC
>TRBJ1-3|TRBV29-1|few|-
CSVEEGSSGNTIYF
TGCAGCGTTGAGGAAGGTAGCTCTGGAAACACCATATATTTT
>TRBJ1-2|TRBV12-3/TRBV12-4|many|-
CASSSGTRYHYGYTF
TGTGCCAGCAGTTCCGGGACACGATACCACTATGGCTACACCTTC
>TRBJ1-2|TRBV12-5|many|TRBD1
CASGEDRGSYTF
TGTGCTAGTGGTGAAGACAGGGGAAGCTACACCTTC
>TRBJ2-2|TRBV12-3/TRBV12-4|many|TRBD1
CASSHRGWNTGELFF
TGTGCCAGCAGTCACAGGGGTTGGAACACCGGGGAGCTGTTTTTT
>TRBJ2-3|TRBV14|few|-
CASSRLPGDDTDTQYF
TGTGCCAGCAGCCGATTACCGGGGGACGACACAGATACGCAGTATTTT
>TRBJ1-3|TRBV12-3/TRBV12-4|many|-
CASSLLADRNTIYF
TGTGCCAGCAGTTTATTGGCAGATAGAAACACCATATATTTT
>TRBJ2-7|TRBV10-3|few|-
CAISESNRIYYEQYF
TGTGCCATCAGTGAGTCGAACAGGATCTACTACGAGCAGTACTTC
>TRBJ2-4|TRBV6-2/TRBV6-3|-|TRBD2
CASSYLGGHIQYF
TGTGCCAGCAGTTACTTGGGAGGGCACATTCAGTACTTC
>TRBJ2-4|TRBV28|few|-
CASSGGLLRAIQYF
TGTGCCAGCAGTGGGGGACTCCTTCGGGCCATTCAGTACTTC
>TRBJ2-2|TRBV24-1|-|-
CATSGYTGELFF
TGTGCCACCAGTGGTTACACCGGGGAGCTGTTTTTT
>TRBJ2-3|TRBV4-2|-|TRBD2
CASSQAGSGTSTDTQYF
TGTGCCAGCAGCCAAGCCGGAAGCGGGACTAGCACAGATACGCAGTATTTT
>TRBJ2-1|TRBV14|-|-
CASSPTYNEQFF
TGTGCCAGCAGCCCCACCTACAATGAGCAGTTCTTC